This TCR beta chain was recorded in a study of blood T cell repertoires in COVID-19. V lost 5 bases and J lost 2, with 13 bases in between. The CDR3 runs to 15 residues. Germline CDR1 is SGHTA and CDR2 is FQGNSA. Only in-frame clones appear in the TCRdb table, and some are missing; sequencing was by immunoSEQ multiplex PCR. The table has fewer than 500,000 clones, more than 85% seen once. J is TRBJ2-1 and V is TRBV7-2, with D tentatively TRBD2 (7 bases). The sequence was collected from a woman in her 30s with acute or convalescent COVID-19. Sequencing was done on a sample of peripheral blood. Here the CDR3 DNA reads TGTGCCAGCAGCCTTGGGGGGGGCGCCTACAATGAGCAGTTCTTC. Protein product: CASSLGGGAYNEQFF.